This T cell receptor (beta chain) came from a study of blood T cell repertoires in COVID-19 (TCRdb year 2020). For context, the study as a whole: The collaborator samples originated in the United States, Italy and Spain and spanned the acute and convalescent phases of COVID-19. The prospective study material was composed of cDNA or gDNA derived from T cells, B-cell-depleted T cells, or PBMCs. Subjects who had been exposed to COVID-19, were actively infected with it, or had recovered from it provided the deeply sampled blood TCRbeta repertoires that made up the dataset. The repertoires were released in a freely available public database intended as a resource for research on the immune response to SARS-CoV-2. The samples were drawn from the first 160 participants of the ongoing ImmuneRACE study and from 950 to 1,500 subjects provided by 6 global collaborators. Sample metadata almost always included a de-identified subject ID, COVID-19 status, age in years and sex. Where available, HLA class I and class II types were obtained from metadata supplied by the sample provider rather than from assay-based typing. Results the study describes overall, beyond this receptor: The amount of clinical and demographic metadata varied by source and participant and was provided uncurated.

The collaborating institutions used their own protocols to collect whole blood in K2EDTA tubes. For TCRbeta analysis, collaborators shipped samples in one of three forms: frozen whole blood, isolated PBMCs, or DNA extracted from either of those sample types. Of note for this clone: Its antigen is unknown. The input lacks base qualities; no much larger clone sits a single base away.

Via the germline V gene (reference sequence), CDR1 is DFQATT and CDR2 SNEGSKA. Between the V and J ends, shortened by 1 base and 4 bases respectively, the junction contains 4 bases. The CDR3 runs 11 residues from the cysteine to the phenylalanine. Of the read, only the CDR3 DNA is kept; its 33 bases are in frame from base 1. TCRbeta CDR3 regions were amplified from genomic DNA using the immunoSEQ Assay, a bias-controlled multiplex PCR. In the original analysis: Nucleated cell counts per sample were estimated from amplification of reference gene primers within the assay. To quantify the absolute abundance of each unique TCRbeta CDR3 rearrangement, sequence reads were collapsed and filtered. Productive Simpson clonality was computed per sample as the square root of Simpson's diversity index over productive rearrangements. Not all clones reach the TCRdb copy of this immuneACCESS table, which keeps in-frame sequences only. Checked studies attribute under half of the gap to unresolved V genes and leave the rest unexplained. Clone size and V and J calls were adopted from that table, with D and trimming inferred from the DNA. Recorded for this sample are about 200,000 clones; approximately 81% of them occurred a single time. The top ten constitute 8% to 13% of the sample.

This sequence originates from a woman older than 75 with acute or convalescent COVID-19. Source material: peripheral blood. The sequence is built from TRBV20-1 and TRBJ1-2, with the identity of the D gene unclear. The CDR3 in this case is CSARVVYGYTF. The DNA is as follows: TGCAGTGCTAGAGTAGTCTATGGCTACACCTTC.